What follows are 19 T cell receptor beta chains derived from one specimen sequenced in a study of T cell responses to AZD1222 COVID-19 vaccine. Sequencing was performed with immunoSEQ multiplex PCR; in TCRdb, only in-frame clones are kept and a portion is missing. The data show more than 95,000 clones, 85% to 90% seen once. This specimen consisted of peripheral blood, obtained on day 0 of AZD1222 vaccination. These receptors were collected from an adult in good health.

The gene calls are TRBV28 and TRBJ1-5, with a weak D call TRBD1 (5 bases). Trimming removed 6 bases from V and 5 bases from J, with 11 bases in between. The CDR3 length is 13 residues. CDR1 is MDHEN and CDR2 is SYDVKM in the germline V gene. This CDR3 is CASRPGSDQPQHF. CDR3 in DNA: TGTGCCAGCAGACCAGGGAGTGATCAGCCCCAGCATTTT.

The genes are TRBV28 and TRBJ2-1, with TRBD2 matching over 9 bases. Trimming removed 4 bases from V and 5 bases from J; junction bases left unmatched: 12. Germline V gives CDR1 MDHEN, CDR2 SYDVKM. CDR3 length: 17 amino acids. For the CDR3, the DNA is TGTGCCAGCAGTTCCTCCCCGCCTAGCGGGAAGAACAATGAGCAGTTCTTC. Translating gives CASSSSPPSGKNNEQFF.

The chain has TRBV10-3 and TRBJ2-2; TRBD1 is a possible D gene (5 bases). The V and J ends lost 3 bases and 5 bases respectively, with 13 bases between them. Germline V gene data show CDR1 as ENHRY and CDR2 as SYGVKD. There are 15 residues in the CDR3. The CDR3 is CAISDGSSGTGELFF. The CDR3 coding sequence is TGTGCCATCAGTGATGGGTCGTCAGGGACCGGGGAGCTGTTTTTT.

Only a few counts were recorded for this clone. The J gene is TRBJ1-2, the V gene TRBV10-2; D ambiguous. Germline V CDR1 and CDR2: WSHSY, SAAADI. The CDR3 covers 13 residues. Trimming took 7 bases from V and 8 from J, leaving 17 bases between them. The CDR3 region is CASNMGAAAGYTF. As DNA, the CDR3 is TGCGCCAGCAACATGGGAGCGGCGGCGGGCTACACCTTC.

The gene calls are TRBV7-9 and TRBJ1-3; D uncertain. V lost 6 bases and J lost 0, with 9 bases in between. From germline, CDR1 is SEHNR and CDR2 FQNEAQ (reference sequence). The CDR3 totals 14 residues. The CDR3 is CASRKGDSGNTIYF. DNA for the CDR3: TGTGCCAGCAGGAAAGGCGACTCTGGAAACACCATATATTTT. The entire variable domain, with the rest obtained from reference TRBV7-9 and TRBJ1-3, is as follows: DTGVSQNPRHKITKRGQNVTFRCDPISEHNRLYWYRQTLGQGPEFLTYFQNEAQLEKSRLLSDRFSAERPKGSFSTLEIQRTEQGDSAMYLCASRKGDSGNTIYFGEGSWLTVV.

This clone was seen only once. One end of the junction fails to match germline, which may point to a read error. This rearrangement joins TRBV5-4 to TRBJ2-2; perhaps TRBD2 as D (6 bases). Looked up from germline, CDR1 is SGHNT and CDR2 is YYREEE (reference sequence). This CDR3 spans 15 amino acids. The CDR3: CASRLAGPDTGELFF. The DNA of the CDR3 is TGTGCCAGCAGGTTGGCGGGGCCCGACACCGGGGAGCTGTTTTTT.

This chain joins TRBV5-4 and TRBJ2-1; maybe TRBD1 (6 bases). The CDR3 sequence is 14 residues long. Germline CDR1 is SGHNT and CDR2 is YYREEE (reference sequence). The V end lost 2 bases, the J end lost 5 bases, and 11 bases lay between the germline ends. The CDR3 is CASSLRDNNNEQFF. CDR3 coding DNA: TGTGCCAGCAGCTTACGGGACAATAACAATGAGCAGTTCTTC.

The J gene is TRBJ1-4, the V gene TRBV27, with TRBD1 as a possible D gene (6 bases). The CDR3 totals 18 residues. From germline, CDR1 is MNHEY and CDR2 SMNVEV (reference sequence). Trimming removed 5 bases at V and 8 bases at J, with 27 bases between. The CDR3 is CASSAGTWGMGASEKLFF. The CDR3 bases are TGTGCCAGCAGTGCGGGCACGTGGGGAATGGGGGCTAGCGAAAAACTGTTTTTT.

This sequence joins TRBV19 and TRBJ1-1; possibly TRBD1 for D (5 bases). Germline V lookup: CDR1 LNHDA, CDR2 SQIVND (reference sequence). This CDR3 region has 19 residues. Deletions cut 3 bases from V and 0 bases from J, with 23 bases between. The DNA of the CDR3 is TGTGCCAGTAGTATGTCTTTAGCAGGGTCGGGTCGGATGAACACTGAAGCTTTCTTT. Its protein is CASSMSLAGSGRMNTEAFF.

The rearrangement uses TRBV24-1 and TRBJ2-3; the D call may be TRBD1 or TRBD2 (6 bases each). The CDR3 is made up of 17 amino acids. Deletions cut 3 bases from V and 4 bases from J, with 19 bases between. Per the germline V gene, CDR1 is KGHDR and CDR2 is SFDVKD. CDR3 coding DNA: TGTGCCACCAGTGATCCTAACGGGGCGGGACATTCAGATACGCAGTATTTT. Amino acids: CATSDPNGAGHSDTQYF.

The V and J genes are TRBV4-2 and TRBJ2-3, with D tentatively TRBD2 (5 bases). The germline gives CDR1 LGHNA, CDR2 YNFKEQ. CDR3 length: 15 amino acids. V dropped 0 bases and J dropped 2 bases, with 9 bases sitting between them. DNA for the CDR3: TGTGCCAGCAGCCAAGAGGGAGCTTCCACAGATACGCAGTATTTT. This encodes CASSQEGASTDTQYF.

The rearrangement joins TRBV6-5 to TRBJ1-1; D may be TRBD1 (5 bases). V shed 9 bases and J shed 2 bases, with 10 bases lying between them. CDR1 is MNHEY and CDR2 is SVGAGI in the germline V gene. CDR3 length: 12 amino acids. The CDR3 reads CASRQFNTEAFF. The CDR3, as DNA: TGTGCCAGTAGACAGTTTAACACTGAAGCTTTCTTT.

This clone was detected only once. The chain combines TRBV6-2 or TRBV6-3 with TRBJ1-5; D is undetermined. CDR3 length equals 15 residues. Per germline, CDR1 MNHEY and CDR2 SVGEGT. V gave up 4 bases and J gave up 1 base, with 11 bases separating them. The CDR3 spells CASSFRHVSNQPQHF. CDR3 in DNA: TGTGCCAGCAGTTTTCGCCACGTAAGCAATCAGCCCCAGCATTTT.

The chain couples TRBV18 to TRBJ1-4; D gene ambiguous. The CDR3 totals 16 residues. Germline CDR1 and CDR2: KGHSH and LQKENI. Trimming took 1 base from V and 8 from J, leaving 17 bases between them. This chain's CDR3 is CASSPRPLLGTEKLFF. As DNA, the CDR3 is TGTGCCAGCTCACCACGCCCGCTCCTTGGTACGGAAAAACTGTTTTTT.

A single count supports this clone. V is TRBV27 and J is TRBJ2-7; 8 bases match TRBD2. The CDR3 is made up of 16 amino acids. In germline, CDR1 is MNHEY, CDR2 SMNVEV (reference sequence). The trim removed 5 bases at V and 5 bases at J, leaving 14 bases unmatched. CDR3: CASSAYPGLGGHEQYF. CDR3 DNA: TGTGCCAGCAGTGCATATCCGGGACTAGGAGGCCACGAGCAGTACTTC.

The rearrangement joins TRBV3-1 (or the pseudogene TRBV3-2) to TRBJ1-6; D ambiguous. CDR1 is LGHDT and CDR2 is YNNKEL in the germline V gene (reference sequence). This CDR3 contains 15 residues. Deletions cut 4 bases from V and 8 bases from J, with 15 bases between. DNA of the CDR3: TGTGCCAGCAGCCCTGGGCCACGGGCTTATTCACCCCTCCACTTT. Translating it yields CASSPGPRAYSPLHF.

In its sample, this clone was seen once. J is TRBJ2-1 and V is TRBV6-5, with TRBD2 matching over 11 bases. With 4 bases clipped from V and 6 bases from J, the junction kept 2 bases outside the gene matches. The CDR3 runs to 14 residues. CDR1 and CDR2 from the germline V gene are MNHEY and SVGAGI. CDR3 nucleotide sequence: TGTGCCAGCAGTTCCGGACTAGCGGGCAATGAGCAGTTCTTC. Protein sequence: CASSSGLAGNEQFF.

The V and J genes are TRBV28 and TRBJ2-2; 9 nucleotides line up with TRBD1. V shed 3 bases, J shed 6 bases, and the junction held 5 bases outside the gene matches. Germline CDR1 is MDHEN and CDR2 is SYDVKM. This CDR3 region has 15 residues. As DNA, the CDR3 is TGTGCCAGCAGTTTTACAGGGGGCGCAGCCGGGGAGCTGTTTTTT. This translates into CASSFTGGAAGELFF. Looking up the rest from reference TRBV28 and TRBJ2-2 gives the full variable domain: DVKVTQSSRYLVKRTGEKVFLECVQDMDHENMFWYRQDPGLGLRLIYFSYDVKMKEKGDIPEGYSVSREKKERFSLILESASTNQTSMYLCASSFTGGAAGELFFGEGSRLTVL.

The chain has TRBV7-6 and TRBJ2-2, with D tentatively TRBD2 (6 bases). From germline, CDR1 is SGHVS and CDR2 FNYEAQ. The CDR3 runs 16 residues. V was clipped by 1 base and J by 4 bases, with 13 bases between them. The CDR3 DNA is TGTGCCAGCAGCTTAGGGGACTCGGAGGGCACCGGGGAGCTGTTTTTT. Translating gives CASSLGDSEGTGELFF. Full variable domain (remainder filled in from reference TRBV7-6 and TRBJ2-2): GAGVSQSPRYKVTKRGQDVALRCDPISGHVSLYWYRQALGQGPEFLTYFNYEAQQDKSGLPNDRFSAERPEGSISTLTIQRTEQRDSAMYRCASSLGDSEGTGELFFGEGSRLTVL.